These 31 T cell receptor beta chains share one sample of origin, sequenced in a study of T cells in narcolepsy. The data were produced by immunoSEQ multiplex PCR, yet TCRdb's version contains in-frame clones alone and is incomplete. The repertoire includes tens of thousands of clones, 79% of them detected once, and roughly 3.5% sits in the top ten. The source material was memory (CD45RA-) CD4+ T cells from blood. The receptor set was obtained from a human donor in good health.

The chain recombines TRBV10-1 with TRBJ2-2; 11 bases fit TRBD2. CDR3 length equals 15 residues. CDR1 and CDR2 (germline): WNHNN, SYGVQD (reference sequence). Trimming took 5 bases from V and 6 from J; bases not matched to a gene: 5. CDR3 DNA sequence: TGCGCCAGCAGTCCCGGGACTAGCGGAGCCGGGGAGCTGTTTTTT. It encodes CASSPGTSGAGELFF.

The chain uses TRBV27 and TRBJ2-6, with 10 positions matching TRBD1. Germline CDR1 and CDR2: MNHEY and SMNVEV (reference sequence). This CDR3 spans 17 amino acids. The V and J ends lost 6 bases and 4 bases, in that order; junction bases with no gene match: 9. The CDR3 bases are TGTGCCAGCAGAGCCGGGACAGGGGCGAGCGGGGCCAACGTCCTGACTTTC. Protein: CASRAGTGASGANVLTF.

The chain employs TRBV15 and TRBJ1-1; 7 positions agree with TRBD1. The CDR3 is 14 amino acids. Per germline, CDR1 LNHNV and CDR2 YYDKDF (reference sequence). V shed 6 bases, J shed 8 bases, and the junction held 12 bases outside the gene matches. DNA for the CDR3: TGTGCCACCAGACACCCCGACCTGACAGGGGAAGCTTTCTTT. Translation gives CATRHPDLTGEAFF.

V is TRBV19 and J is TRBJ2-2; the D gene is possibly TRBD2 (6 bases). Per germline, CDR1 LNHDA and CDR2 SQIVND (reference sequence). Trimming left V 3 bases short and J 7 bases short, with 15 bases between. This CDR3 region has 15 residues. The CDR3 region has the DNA TGTGCCAGTAGTATGGTTATAGGGAGGAACGGGGAGCTGTTTTTT. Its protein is CASSMVIGRNGELFF.

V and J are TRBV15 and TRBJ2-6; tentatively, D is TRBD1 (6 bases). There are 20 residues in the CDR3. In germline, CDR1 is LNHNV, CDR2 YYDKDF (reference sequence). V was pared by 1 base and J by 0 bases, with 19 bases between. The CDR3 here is CATSRAHLAQGSSGANVLTF. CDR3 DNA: TGTGCCACCAGCAGAGCCCATCTAGCCCAGGGGTCCTCTGGGGCCAACGTCCTGACTTTC.

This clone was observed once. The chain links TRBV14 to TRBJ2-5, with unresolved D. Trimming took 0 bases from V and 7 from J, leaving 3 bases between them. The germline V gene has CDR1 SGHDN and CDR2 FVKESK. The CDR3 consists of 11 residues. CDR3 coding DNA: TGTGCCAGCAGCCAAGAGGGGACCCAGTACTTC. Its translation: CASSQEGTQYF.

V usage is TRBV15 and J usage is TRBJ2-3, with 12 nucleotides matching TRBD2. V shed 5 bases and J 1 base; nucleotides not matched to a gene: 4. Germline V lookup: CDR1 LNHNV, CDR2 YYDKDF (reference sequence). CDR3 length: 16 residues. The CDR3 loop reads CATSGRLAGGTDTQYF. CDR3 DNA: TGTGCCACCAGCGGGAGACTAGCGGGGGGCACAGATACGCAGTATTTT.

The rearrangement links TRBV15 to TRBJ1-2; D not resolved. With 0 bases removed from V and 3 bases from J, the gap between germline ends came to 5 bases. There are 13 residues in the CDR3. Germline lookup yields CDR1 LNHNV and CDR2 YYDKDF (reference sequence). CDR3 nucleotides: TGTGCCACCAGCAGAGATCTCTACTATGGCTACACCTTC. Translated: CATSRDLYYGYTF. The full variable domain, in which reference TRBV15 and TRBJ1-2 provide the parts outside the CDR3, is DAMVIQNPRYQVTQFGKPVTLSCSQTLNHNVMYWYQQKSSQAPKLLFHYYDKDFNNEADTPDNFQSRRPNTSFCFLDIRSPGLGDTAMYLCATSRDLYYGYTFGSGTRLTVV.

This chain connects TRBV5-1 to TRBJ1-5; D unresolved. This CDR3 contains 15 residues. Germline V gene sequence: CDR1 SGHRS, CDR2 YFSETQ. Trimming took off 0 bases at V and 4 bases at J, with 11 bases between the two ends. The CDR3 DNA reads TGCGCCAGCAGCTTGGCCGGAAGCGTTAATCAGCCCCAGCATTTT. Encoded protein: CASSLAGSVNQPQHF.

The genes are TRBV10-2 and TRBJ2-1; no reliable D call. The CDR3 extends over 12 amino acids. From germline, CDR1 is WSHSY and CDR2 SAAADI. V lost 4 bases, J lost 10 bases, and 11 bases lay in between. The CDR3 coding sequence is TGCGCCAGCAGTGTATCCAGGTCGGAGCAGTTCTTC. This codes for CASSVSRSEQFF.

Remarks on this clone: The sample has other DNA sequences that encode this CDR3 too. In nucleotides, the CDR3 is TGTGCCAGCAGCTTGTTGGTAGCGGGAGGGGGATCCTACGAGCAGTACTTC. This translates into CASSLLVAGGGSYEQYF. The chain employs TRBV13 and TRBJ2-7, with 11 bases lining up with TRBD2. Unmatched junction bases numbered 8, after V lost 3 bases and J lost 1 base. CDR3 length: 17 residues. The V gene's germline CDR1 is PRHDT and CDR2 FYEKMQ (reference sequence).

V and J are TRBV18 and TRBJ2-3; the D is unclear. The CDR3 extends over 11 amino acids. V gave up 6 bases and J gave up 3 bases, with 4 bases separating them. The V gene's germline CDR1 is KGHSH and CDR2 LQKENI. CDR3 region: CASSITDTQYF. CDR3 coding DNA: TGTGCCAGCTCGATTACAGATACGCAGTATTTT.

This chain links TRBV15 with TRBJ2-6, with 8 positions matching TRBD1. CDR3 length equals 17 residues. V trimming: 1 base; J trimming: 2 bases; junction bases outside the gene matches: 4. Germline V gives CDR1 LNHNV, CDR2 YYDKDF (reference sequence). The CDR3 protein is CATSRGTGMPGANVLTF. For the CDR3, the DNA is TGTGCCACCAGCAGAGGGACAGGGATGCCTGGGGCCAACGTCCTGACTTTC.

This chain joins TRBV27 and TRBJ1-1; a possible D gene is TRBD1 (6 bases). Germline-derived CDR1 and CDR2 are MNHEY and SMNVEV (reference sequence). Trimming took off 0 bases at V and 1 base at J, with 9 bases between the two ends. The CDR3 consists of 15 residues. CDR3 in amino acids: CASSLSATGNTEAFF. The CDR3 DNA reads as TGTGCCAGCAGTTTATCCGCGACAGGGAACACTGAAGCTTTCTTT.

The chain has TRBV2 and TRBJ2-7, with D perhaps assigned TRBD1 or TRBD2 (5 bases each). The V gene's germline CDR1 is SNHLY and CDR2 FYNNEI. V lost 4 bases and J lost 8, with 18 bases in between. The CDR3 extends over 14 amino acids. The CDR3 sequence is CASSVRQGPLKQYF. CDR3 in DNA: TGTGCCAGCAGTGTCAGGCAGGGACCCCTTAAGCAGTACTTC.

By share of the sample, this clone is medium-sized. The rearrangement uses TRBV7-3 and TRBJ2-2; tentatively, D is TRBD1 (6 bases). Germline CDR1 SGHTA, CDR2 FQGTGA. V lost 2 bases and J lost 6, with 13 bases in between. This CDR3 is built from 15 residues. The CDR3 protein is CASSLGRDIPGELFF. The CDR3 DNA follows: TGTGCCAGCAGCTTAGGCCGGGACATCCCCGGGGAGCTGTTTTTT.

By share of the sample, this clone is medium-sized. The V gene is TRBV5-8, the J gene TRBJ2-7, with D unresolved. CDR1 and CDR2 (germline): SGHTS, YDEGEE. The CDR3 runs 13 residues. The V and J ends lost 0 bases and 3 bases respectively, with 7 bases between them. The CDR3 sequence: CASSLAANYEQYF. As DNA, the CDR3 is TGTGCCAGCAGCTTGGCAGCCAACTACGAGCAGTACTTC.

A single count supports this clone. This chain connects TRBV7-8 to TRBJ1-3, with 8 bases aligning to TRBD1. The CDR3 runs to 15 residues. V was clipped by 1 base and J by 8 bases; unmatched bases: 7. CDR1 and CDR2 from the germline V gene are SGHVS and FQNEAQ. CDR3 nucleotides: TGTGCCAGCAGCTTAGTCCTAGGACAGGGTCACACCATATATTTT. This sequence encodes CASSLVLGQGHTIYF.

CDR3 DNA sequence: TGTGCCAGCAGCTTAAGTGTGTCTTACGAGCAGTACTTC. Protein product: CASSLSVSYEQYF. The chain employs TRBV7-9 and TRBJ2-5; D gene uncertain. The better agreement between TRBJ2-7 and the DNA end casts doubt on the J call. Germline V gene sequence: CDR1 SEHNR, CDR2 FQNEAQ (reference sequence). The length of the CDR3 is 13 residues.

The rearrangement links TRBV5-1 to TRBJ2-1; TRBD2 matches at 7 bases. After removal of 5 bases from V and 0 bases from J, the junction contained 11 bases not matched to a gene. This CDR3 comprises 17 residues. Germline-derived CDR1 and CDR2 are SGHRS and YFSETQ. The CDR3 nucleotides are TGCGCCAGCAGGACTCAAATACAGCGGGACTCCTACAATGAGCAGTTCTTC. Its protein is CASRTQIQRDSYNEQFF.

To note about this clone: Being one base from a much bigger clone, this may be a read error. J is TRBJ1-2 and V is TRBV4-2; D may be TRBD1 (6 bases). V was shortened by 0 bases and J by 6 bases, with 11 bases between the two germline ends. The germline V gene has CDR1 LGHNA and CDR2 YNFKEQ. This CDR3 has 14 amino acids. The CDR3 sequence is CASSQEYRDHGYTF. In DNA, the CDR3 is TGTGCCAGCAGCCAAGAATACAGGGACCATGGCTACACCTTC.

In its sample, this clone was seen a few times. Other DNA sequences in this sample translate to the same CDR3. The DNA for the CDR3 is TGTGCCAGCAGCGATCCGGGACTAGCTGCTCTGTTTTTT. Protein: CASSDPGLAALFF. The chain has TRBV7-2 and TRBJ1-4, with D perhaps TRBD1 (5 bases). CDR3 size: 13 residues. V was cut by 5 bases and J by 14 bases, with 18 bases left in between. Germline values: CDR1 SGHTA, CDR2 FQGNSA.

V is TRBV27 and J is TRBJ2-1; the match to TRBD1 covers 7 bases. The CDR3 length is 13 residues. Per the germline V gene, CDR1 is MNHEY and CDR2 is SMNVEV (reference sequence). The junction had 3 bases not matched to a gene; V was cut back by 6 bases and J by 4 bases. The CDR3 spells CASRKTGYNEQFF. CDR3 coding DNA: TGTGCCAGCAGGAAGACAGGGTACAATGAGCAGTTCTTC.

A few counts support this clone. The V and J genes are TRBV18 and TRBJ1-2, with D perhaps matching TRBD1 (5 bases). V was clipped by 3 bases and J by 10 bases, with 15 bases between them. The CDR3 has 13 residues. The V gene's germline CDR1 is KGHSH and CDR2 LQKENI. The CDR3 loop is CASSPGTSSYYTF. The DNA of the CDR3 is TGTGCCAGCTCACCCGGGACGTCATCCTACTACACCTTC.

CDR3 protein: CATHLGGGSNQPQHF. The CDR3 region has the DNA TGTGCCACCCACCTCGGAGGGGGCTCTAATCAGCCCCAGCATTTT. V and J are TRBV19 and TRBJ1-5; 7 nucleotides line up with TRBD1. With V trimmed by 10 bases and J by 4 bases, 13 bases remained unmatched. The germline CDR1 and CDR2 sequences are LNHDA and SQIVND (reference sequence). CDR3 length: 15 residues.

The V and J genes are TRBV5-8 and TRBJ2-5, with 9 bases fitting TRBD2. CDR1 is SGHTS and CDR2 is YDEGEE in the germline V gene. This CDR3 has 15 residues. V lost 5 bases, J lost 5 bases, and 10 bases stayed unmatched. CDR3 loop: CASRTAGLALETQYF. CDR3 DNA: TGTGCCAGCAGAACCGCCGGACTAGCGTTGGAGACCCAGTACTTC.

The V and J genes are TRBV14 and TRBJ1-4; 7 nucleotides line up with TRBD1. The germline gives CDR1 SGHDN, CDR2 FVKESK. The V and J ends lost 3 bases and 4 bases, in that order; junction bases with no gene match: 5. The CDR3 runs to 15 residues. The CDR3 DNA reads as TGTGCCAGCAGCCAGAGGGGACAGTTTAATGAAAAACTGTTTTTT. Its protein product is CASSQRGQFNEKLFF.

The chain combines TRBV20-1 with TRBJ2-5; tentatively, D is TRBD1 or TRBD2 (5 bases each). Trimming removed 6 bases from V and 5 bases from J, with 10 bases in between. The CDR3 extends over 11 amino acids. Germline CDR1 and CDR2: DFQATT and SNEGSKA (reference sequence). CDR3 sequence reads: CSAGRGETQYF. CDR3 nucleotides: TGCAGTGCGGGACGAGGGGAGACCCAGTACTTC.

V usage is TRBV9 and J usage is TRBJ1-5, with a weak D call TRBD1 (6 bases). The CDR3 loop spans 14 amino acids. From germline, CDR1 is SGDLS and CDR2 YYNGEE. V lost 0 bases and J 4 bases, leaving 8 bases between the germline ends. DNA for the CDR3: TGTGCCAGCAGCGTAGGGACAGTAAATCAGCCCCAGCATTTT. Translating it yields CASSVGTVNQPQHF.

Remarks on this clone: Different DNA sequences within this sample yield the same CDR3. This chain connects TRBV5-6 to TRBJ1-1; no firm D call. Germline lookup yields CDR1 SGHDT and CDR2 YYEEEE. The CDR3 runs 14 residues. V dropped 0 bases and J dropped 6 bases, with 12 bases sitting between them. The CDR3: CASSLGGGGAEAFF. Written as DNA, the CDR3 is TGTGCCAGCAGCTTGGGGGGTGGCGGGGCTGAAGCTTTCTTT.

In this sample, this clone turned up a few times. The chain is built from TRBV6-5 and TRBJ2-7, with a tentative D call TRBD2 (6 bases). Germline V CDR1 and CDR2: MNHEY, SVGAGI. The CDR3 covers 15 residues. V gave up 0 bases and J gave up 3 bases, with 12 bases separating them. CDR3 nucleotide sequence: TGTGCCAGCAGTTACTCGGCTGGAGGGGACTACGAGCAGTACTTC. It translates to CASSYSAGGDYEQYF.